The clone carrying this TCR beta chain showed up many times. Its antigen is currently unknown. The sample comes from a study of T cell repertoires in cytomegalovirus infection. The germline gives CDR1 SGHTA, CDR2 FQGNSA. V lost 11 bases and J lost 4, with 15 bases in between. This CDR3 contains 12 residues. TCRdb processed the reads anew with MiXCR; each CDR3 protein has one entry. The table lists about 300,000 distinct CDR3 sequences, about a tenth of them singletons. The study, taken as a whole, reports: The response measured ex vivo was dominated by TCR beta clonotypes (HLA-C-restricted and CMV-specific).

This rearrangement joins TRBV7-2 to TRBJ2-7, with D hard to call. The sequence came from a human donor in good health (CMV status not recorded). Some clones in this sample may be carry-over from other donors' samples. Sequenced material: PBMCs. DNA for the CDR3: TGTGCCCCCCCTGATAGGAAATACGAGCAGTACGTC. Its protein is CAPPDRKYEQYV.